Described below is a single T cell receptor (beta chain) sequence and its context. The antigen is undetermined. This record comes from a study of lymphopenia after photon versus proton radiotherapy. Study-level results: Oligoclonal CD8+ Temra expansion after nadir drove photon patients' diversity drop.

Assay used: immunoSEQ multiplex PCR; TCRdb lists only in-frame clones, some missing. The sample records about 24,000 clones, roughly 80% being singletons. CDR3 length equals 16 residues. Trimming removed 0 bases from V and 5 bases from J; junction bases left unmatched: 1. Germline-derived CDR1 and CDR2 are SEHNR and FQNEAQ (reference sequence). The receptor was derived from a woman between 70 and 85 years old with pancreatic cancer. The V call is TRBV7-9, the J call TRBJ2-1; TRBD2 agrees at 13 bases. The input for sequencing was peripheral blood, taken from a patient treated with proton-based radiotherapy. CDR3: CASSLAGTSGNNEQFF. The CDR3 DNA reads as TGTGCCAGCAGCTTAGCCGGGACTAGCGGGAACAATGAGCAGTTCTTC.